The present T cell receptor beta chain was sequenced within a study of STAT5B mutations in CD4+ large granular lymphocyte leukemia. Study background: Among healthy controls, a particular HLA allele went with more CDR3 'QG' motifs.

Overall study findings and caveats: Without HLA matching, higher CD4+ than CD8+ T-LGLL clonality could reflect small sample size.

Points on this clone: Its antigen is still unknown.

V was pared by 0 bases and J by 1 base, with 3 bases of the junction left unmatched. In germline, CDR1 is LNHDA, CDR2 SQIVND (reference sequence). The CDR3 totals 16 residues. Source study methods: The detection floor for productive clonotype frequency was 2.59 x 10-5. Assay: immunoSEQ multiplex PCR; the TCRdb copy retains only in-frame clones and omits some. The DNA was the basis for D and trimming; V, J and clone size are from that table. This sample has about 33,000 clones, with about four fifths found just once. The sequence was obtained from a human donor in good health. The sample comprised CD4+ T cells from blood buffy coats. This chain uses TRBV19 with TRBJ2-4, with 7 bases identical to TRBD1. CDR3: CASSIEGGRAKNIQYF. CDR3 nucleotides: TGTGCCAGTAGTATAGAAGGGGGCCGGGCCAAAAACATTCAGTACTTC. The whole variable domain, filled in from reference TRBV19 and TRBJ2-4, reads DGGITQSPKYLFRKEGQNVTLSCEQNLNHDAMYWYRQDPGQGLRLIYYSQIVNDFQKGDIAEGYSVSREKKESFPLTVTSAQKNPTAFYLCASSIEGGRAKNIQYFGAGTRLSVL.